The entry below gives a single T cell receptor (beta chain) sequence along with its context. Its antigen is currently unknown. Trimming removed 7 bases from V and 3 bases from J; junction bases left unmatched: 5. The germline V gene encodes CDR1 SQVTM and CDR2 ANQGSEA. This CDR3 has 13 residues. The sample belongs to a study of cytomegalovirus exposure and HLA in healthy donors. Regarding the study as a whole: High specificity and sensitivity for cytomegalovirus status were reported for the classifier.

PCR was performed using 60 Vbeta and 13 Jbeta primers. In the source study's methods: A later analysis tallied 65 million to 85 million unique TCR beta chains, about 11 million of them shared. Measured with immunoSEQ multiplex PCR; TCRdb has only the in-frame clones, and not every one. Clone size and the V and J calls come from that table; the DNA yielded D and trimming. Recorded for this sample: around 110,000 clones. This sequence was found in a man aged 35 to 55 in good health and CMV-seropositive. The chain recombines TRBV29-1 with TRBJ2-2; TRBD2 agrees at 7 bases. The sample consisted of PBMCs. CDR3 residues: CSAGDYYTGELFF. The CDR3 coding sequence is TGCAGCGCTGGGGACTACTACACCGGGGAGCTGTTTTTT.